Included here is one T cell receptor beta chain sequence, with context. Sequenced by immunoSEQ multiplex PCR; TCRdb stores in-frame clones only, minus some. The data hold fewer than 120,000 clones, with 87% observed a single time. Per germline, CDR1 GTSNPN and CDR2 SVGIG (reference sequence). The CDR3 covers 12 residues. Trimming took off 0 bases at V and 4 bases at J, with 6 bases between the two ends. The sample originates from a study of T cell responses to AZD1222 COVID-19 vaccine. This chain connects TRBV30 to TRBJ1-2, with D perhaps TRBD1 (5 bases). This clonotype was obtained from an adult in good health. The source material was peripheral blood, sampled on day 0 of AZD1222 vaccination. The CDR3 DNA reads as TGTGCCTGGAGTGTGGGGGTCTATGGCTACACCTTC. Amino acids: CAWSVGVYGYTF.